This TCR beta chain was recovered during a study of T-cell memory formation after mild COVID-19 (dated by TCRdb to about 2021). About the full investigation: Most TCR sequence clusters were specific to one of the two donors. In a couple of donors, T-cell clones that expanded and contracted after mild COVID-19 were tracked by sequencing TCRalpha and TCRbeta repertoires over time. Two young, previously healthy adult volunteers made up the cohort, one male and one female.

Sequencing was performed on an Illumina NovaSeq 6000. TCRalpha and TCRbeta cDNA libraries were constructed by 5'RACE with constant-segment primers, with sample barcodes and unique molecular identifiers being introduced. Trizol reagent was used to extract RNA from every sample. Amplification of the libraries took two PCR steps, and the second step added a second sample barcode plus Illumina TruSeq adapters. Sequencing of libraries was performed on an Illumina NovaSeq with 2 x 150 bp paired-end reads. The authors' pipeline ran thus. Reads were demultiplexed and collapsed into UMI-guided consensus sequences with migec v1.2.7. With mixcr v2.1.11, UMI consensuses were aligned to TRA and TRB V and J templates and assembled into clonotypes. A clonotype was counted as expanded or contracted only when both edgeR and NoisET called the clonotype significant, with the noise models trained on biological replicates. For edgeR calls, a false discovery rate-adjusted p below 0.01 and a log2 fold-change threshold of 1 were applied. As an exploratory analysis of dynamics, max-normalized trajectories of the 1000 most abundant clonotypes were examined with PCA combined with hierarchical clustering. The CD4 or CD8 phenotype of responding clones was assigned using the separately sequenced CD4+ and CD8+ repertoires. TCRdb cleaned the public reads at Q25 with fastp, built clones with MiXCR and kept in-frame beta chains. Merged by CDR3 protein, the rows form single entries marked with the most common genes and DNA. The V and J calls shown here were made by TCRdb, not taken from the authors' results. In this sample the table shows under 200,000 distinct CDR3 sequences, roughly 28% of which occur a single time. Together, the top ten hold 12% of the sample.

With regard to this clonotype: This clone's antigen is unknown. No clone much larger than this one lies a single base away; base qualities are absent.

Points the paper makes about the study in general: Balanced CD4/CD8 phenotypes were observed for clones contracting from day 15 to 85, whereas a bias towards CD4+ was observed for a second wave of clones expanding from day 15 to 37. Only two mild cases were covered by the study, and larger cohorts that include severe cases with pre-infection samples were considered necessary. Contracting CD4+ clones appeared mostly in the CM and EM memory subsets, whereas CD8+ clones were enriched in EMRA. Some responding clones were found in pre-infection memory, which suggests that pre-existing cross-reactive memory T cells took part in the SARS-CoV-2 response. SARS-CoV-2 specificity of the second-wave clones peaking on day 37 was not confirmed.

V is clipped by 5 bases and J by 3 bases, and the sequence between their germline boundaries is 9 bases long. The cysteine opens and the phenylalanine closes a CDR3 of 13 amino acids. The retained sequence is limited to the CDR3, 39 bases, with the frame set at the first base. Reading the germline V gene gives CDR1 SGHRS and CDR2 YFSETQ. Ficoll-Paque density gradient centrifugation was used to isolate PBMCs. The chain is encoded by TRBV5-1 joined to TRBJ1-5; D gene: possibly TRBD1, on 6 matching bases. This receptor was obtained from an adult woman who had mild COVID-19 (a few samples of this study predate the infection). The sample titles of this study are shuffled in the database, so cell type and time point are left out; the donor was told from shared clones. Sequenced sample: PBMCs or a T cell subset sorted from them (not recorded which). The DNA sequence follows: TGCGCCAGCAGAATGGGGGCCAATCAGCCCCAGCATTTT. This sequence encodes CASRMGANQPQHF.